This T cell receptor beta chain is drawn from a study of blood T cell repertoires in COVID-19. Across the whole study: Sites across the United States, Italy and Spain contributed samples from acute and convalescent COVID-19. T cells, B-cell-depleted T cells, or PBMCs provided the cDNA or gDNA that served as material.

Under the authors' procedure: Reference gene primer amplification gave estimated nucleated cell counts. The assay was immunoSEQ multiplex PCR, and TCRdb's table has in-frame clones only and misses some. D and trimming were read from the DNA, whereas the V and J calls and clone size are those reported in that table. The sample yields over 200,000 clones, around 88% seen once. CDR1 is MDHEN, CDR2 SYDVKM, per germline. CDR3 length: 17 residues. The V and J ends lost 6 bases and 2 bases, in that order; junction bases with no gene match: 8. This clonotype was obtained from a man aged 80 or over with acute or convalescent COVID-19. This rearrangement joins TRBV28 to TRBJ2-7; 15 nucleotides align to TRBD2. The sequenced material came from peripheral blood. The CDR3 loop is CASRFGLAGGIPYEQYF. CDR3 sequence (DNA): TGTGCCAGCAGATTTGGACTAGCGGGAGGGATCCCCTACGAGCAGTACTTC.